This TCR beta chain was captured by sequencing in a study of blood T cell repertoires in COVID-19 (dated by TCRdb to the early 2020s). Describing the broader study: The collaborator samples originated in the United States, Italy and Spain and spanned the acute and convalescent phases of COVID-19. The sample metadata nearly always contained a de-identified subject ID, COVID-19 status, age in years and sex. Subjects who had been exposed to COVID-19, were actively infected with it, or had recovered from it provided the deeply sampled blood TCRbeta repertoires that made up the dataset. The prospective study material was composed of cDNA or gDNA derived from T cells, B-cell-depleted T cells, or PBMCs. The samples were drawn from two sources: the first 160 participants of the ongoing ImmuneRACE study, and 1,000 to 1,500 subjects contributed by 6 global collaborators. Where available, HLA class I and class II types were obtained from metadata supplied by the sample provider rather than from assay-based typing. The repertoires were released in a freely available public database intended as a resource for research on the immune response to SARS-CoV-2.

The collaborating institutions used their own protocols to collect whole blood in K2EDTA tubes. Collaborator samples were shipped for TCRbeta analysis as frozen whole blood, isolated PBMCs, or DNA extracted from either sample type. What the study reported, not specific to this receptor: How much clinical and demographic metadata was included differed by source and by participant, and the metadata was provided uncurated.

TCRbeta CDR3 regions were amplified from genomic DNA using the immunoSEQ Assay, a bias-controlled multiplex PCR. In the authors' own workflow: Nucleated cell counts per sample were estimated from amplification of reference gene primers within the assay. To quantify the absolute abundance of each unique TCRbeta CDR3 rearrangement, sequence reads were collapsed and filtered. Productive Simpson clonality was computed per sample as the square root of Simpson's diversity index over productive rearrangements. In TCRdb, the immuneACCESS table is reduced to in-frame sequences with V and J assigned. These tables do not hold every clone; where another copy was compared, an unresolved V gene accounts for under half, and the others remain unexplained. V and J calls and clone size are copied from that table; D and trimming were computed from the DNA. The sample profile shows 65,000 to 80,000 clones; roughly 88% of them were found once. The ten largest clones take up just under 2% of the sample.

Note on this clone: Its antigen remains unidentified. Qualities for individual bases were not recorded, and no much larger clone is one base off.

Deletion took 4 bases off V and 7 bases off J, with a span of 11 bases between the germline ends. CDR1 and CDR2, per the germline V gene (reference sequence), are LNHDA and SQIVND. The CDR3 runs 12 residues from the cysteine to the phenylalanine. This entry keeps only the CDR3 DNA: 36 bases, framed from base 1. Rearrangement joined TRBV19 to TRBJ2-7, with TRBD1 as a weak D call on 6 bases. Source material: peripheral blood. This sequence originates from a young man with acute or convalescent COVID-19. The base sequence is TGTGCCAGTAGTAATCAGGGGACAGAGCAGTACTTC. Translated, this gives CASSNQGTEQYF.